Listed below are T cell receptor beta chains from one sample, sequenced in a study of regulatory T cells in long-lasting Graves disease. TCRdb passed the multiplex PCR reads through MiXCR, listing each CDR3 protein once. The sample has 350,000 to 450,000 distinct CDR3 sequences; 23% are singletons. The sequenced sample was peripheral blood mononuclear cells (PBMCs), obtained when the disease was refractory, from a patient treated with antithyroid drugs. Every receptor here comes from a woman between 40 and 50 years old with Graves disease. The CDR3 runs from the conserved cysteine through the conserved F or W. A D gene is named only where the DNA matches it firmly. Some rows mark clone size as missing; the rest say once, few, many or name a class of expanded clone.

J gene	V gene	D gene	clone size	CDR3 DNA	CDR3 protein
TRBJ2-1	TRBV27	-	-	TGTGCCAGCAGTAGACACAATGAGCAGTTCTTC	CASSRHNEQFF
TRBJ2-7	TRBV13	-	-	TGTGCCAGCAGCCCACAGGAGCAGTTCTACGAGCAGTACTTC	CASSPQEQFYEQYF
TRBJ2-1	TRBV11-3	TRBD2	-	TGTGCCAGCAGCCCGTGGACTAGCGGGATTGGTGAGCAGTTCTTC	CASSPWTSGIGEQFF
TRBJ1-5	TRBV6-1	TRBD1	few	TGTGCCAGCAAAACGAGGGGGACAGGGGGTCAGCCCCAGCATTTT	CASKTRGTGGQPQHF
TRBJ2-7	TRBV28	TRBD2	-	TGTGCCAGCAGTTCCTCTAGCGGGAGGGACTACGAGCAGTACTTC	CASSSSSGRDYEQYF
TRBJ1-1	TRBV2	-	many	TGTGCCAGCAGTGATTTGCAGTTGAACACTGAAGCTTTCTTT	CASSDLQLNTEAFF
TRBJ1-2	TRBV6-1	TRBD1	many	TGTGCCAGCAGCCCCAGAAGGGGGGGACAGTTGTTCAACTATGGCTACACCTTC	CASSPRRGGQLFNYGYTF
TRBJ2-7	TRBV3-1	-	few	TGTGCCAGCAGCCAAGCAGGGTCCGGTAGCTACGAGCAGTACTTC	CASSQAGSGSYEQYF
TRBJ1-5	TRBV7-2	-	-	TGTGCCAGCAGCTACGTCAGATTCTATGGGGACAATCAGCCCCAGCATTTT	CASSYVRFYGDNQPQHF
TRBJ1-2	TRBV2	TRBD1	many	TGTGCCAGCACCTACGGAGAGGGGGCTCTTGGCTACACCTTC	CASTYGEGALGYTF
TRBJ2-7	TRBV20-1	-	many	TGCAGTGCTAGAGATTTTTCCCCAAACTACGAGCAGTACTTC	CSARDFSPNYEQYF
TRBJ2-7	TRBV27	TRBD2	many	TGTGCCAGCAGTTTAGAGGGAGGGGCCCCCGAGCAGTACTTC	CASSLEGGAPEQYF
TRBJ1-1	TRBV5-1	TRBD1	many	TGTGCCAGCAGTTTTACAGGGGGCACTGAAGCTTTCTTT	CASSFTGGTEAFF
TRBJ2-3	TRBV20-1	TRBD2	-	TGCAGTGCCCGGACTAGCGGAGCAGATACGCAGTATTTT	CSARTSGADTQYF
TRBJ2-5	TRBV3-1	TRBD2	-	TGTGCCAGCAGCGTAGGGGCCAGCGGGAGGCCTGGTGAGGAGACCCAGTACTTC	CASSVGASGRPGEETQYF
TRBJ2-2	TRBV12-5	-	-	TGTGCTAGTGGTTTAGCCACGGTCGCGGGCACCGGGGAGCTGTTTTTT	CASGLATVAGTGELFF
TRBJ2-2	TRBV11-1	-	many	TGTGCCAGCAGCTTTGGGCCCTCCGGGAACACCGGGGAGCTGTTTTTT	CASSFGPSGNTGELFF
TRBJ2-4	TRBV2	TRBD2	many	TGTGCCAGCTGGACTAGCTCTGAACCAAACATTCAGTACTTC	CASWTSSEPNIQYF
TRBJ2-4	TRBV20-1	-	many	TGCAGTGCTAGAGAACACGGGAAAGTTCAGTACTTC	CSAREHGKVQYF
TRBJ2-7	TRBV27	-	-	TGTGCCAGCAGTCCGGACTACAAGCTAGAGTACTTC	CASSPDYKLEYF
TRBJ1-6	TRBV20-1	-	many	TGCAGTGCGCCGGGGGGCAGGTCGAATTCACCCCTCCACTTT	CSAPGGRSNSPLHF
TRBJ2-2	TRBV28	-	many	TGTGCCAGCAGTTTATTCCTGGGGAACACCGGGGAGCTGTTTTTT	CASSLFLGNTGELFF
TRBJ1-2	TRBV6-5	-	-	TGTGCCAGCAGTTACGGCCGGCAGGGCGGGTCGGTCTACACCTTC	CASSYGRQGGSVYTF
TRBJ2-5	TRBV10-3	TRBD1	few	TGTGCCATCAGGGAGGACAGGGGTGGGGAGACCCAGTACTTC	CAIREDRGGETQYF
TRBJ1-1	TRBV6-5	-	many	TGTGCCAGCAGTTACTCCGGCCAAATTAGGACTGAAGCTTTCTTT	CASSYSGQIRTEAFF
TRBJ2-5	TRBV24-1	-	many	TGTGCCACCAGTGATCCCCAGGGTGGCGTGGAGACCCAGTACTTC	CATSDPQGGVETQYF
TRBJ2-7	TRBV6-6	-	many	TGTGCCAGCAGTTACTCGACAGAGAGCTCCTACGAGCAGTACTTC	CASSYSTESSYEQYF